This TCR beta chain was observed in a study of shared clonotypes between healthy human individuals. Study findings and constraints: Depth was large, yet rarefaction showed that sorted-subset sequencing was incomplete.

Assay execution took place at the deep level. Tens of thousands of T cell genomes (around 200 ng DNA) went into each sorted-subset replicate. Measured with immunoSEQ multiplex PCR; TCRdb has only the in-frame clones, and not every one. The sample holds about a million clones, 60% to 80% seen once. Adults of Caucasian background living in Nashville, Tennessee made up all donors. The CDR3 is 13 residues long. Germline V gene data show CDR1 as SGHTS and CDR2 as YDEGEE. Trimming took 4 bases from V and 6 from J; bases not matched to a gene: 4. This clone was recorded a few times. Its antigen is unidentified.

V gene TRBV5-8 combines with J gene TRBJ2-4; TRBD1 aligns across 7 bases. Material: memory CD4+ T cells from PBMCs. Subset indicated: CD45RA-negative fraction. This clonotype was obtained from a man younger than 30 in good health. Some clones in this sample may be carry-over from other donors' samples. CDR3 region: CASSIDRVNIQYF. The CDR3, as DNA: TGTGCCAGCAGCATAGACAGGGTAAACATTCAGTACTTC. The whole variable domain, remainder taken from reference TRBV5-8 and TRBJ2-4, is EAGVTQSPTHLIKTRGQQATLRCSPISGHTSVYWYQQALGLGLQFLLWYDEGEERNRGNFPPRFSGRQFPNYSSELNVNALELEDSALYLCASSIDRVNIQYFGAGTRLSVL.